This T cell receptor beta chain was sequenced in a study of blood T cell repertoires in COVID-19. Per the authors' pipeline: Reference gene primers were amplified, and this amplification served to estimate nucleated cell counts. The table came from immunoSEQ multiplex PCR; TCRdb's copy has only in-frame clones and leaves some out. V, J and clone size reflect that table, while D and trimming were determined from the DNA. The repertoire holds 70,000 to 95,000 clones, with 80% to 90% as singletons. This clonotype was sampled from a woman in her 70s with acute or convalescent COVID-19. Sequenced: peripheral blood.

CDR3 nucleotides: TGTGCCAGCAGAGGACAGGGGGCGAAACCCACCTACGAGCAGTACTTC. It encodes CASRGQGAKPTYEQYF. V is TRBV27 and J is TRBJ2-7; the match to TRBD1 covers 11 bases. Germline V gene data show CDR1 as MNHEY and CDR2 as SMNVEV (reference sequence). The V gene end was trimmed by 6 bases and the J gene end by 2 bases; junction bases not matched to a gene: 9. The CDR3 sequence is 16 residues long.